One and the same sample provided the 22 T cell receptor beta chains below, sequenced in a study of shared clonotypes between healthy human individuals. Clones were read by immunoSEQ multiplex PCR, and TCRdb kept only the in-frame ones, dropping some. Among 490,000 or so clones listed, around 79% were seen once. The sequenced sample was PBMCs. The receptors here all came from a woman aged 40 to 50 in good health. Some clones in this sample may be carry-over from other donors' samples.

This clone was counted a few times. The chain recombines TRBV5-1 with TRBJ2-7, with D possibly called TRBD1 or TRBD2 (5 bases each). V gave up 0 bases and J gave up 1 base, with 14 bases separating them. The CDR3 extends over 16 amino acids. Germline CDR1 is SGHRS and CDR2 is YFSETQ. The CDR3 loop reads CASSLAGTDASYEQYF. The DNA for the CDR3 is TGCGCCAGCAGCTTGGCCGGGACGGATGCTTCCTACGAGCAGTACTTC. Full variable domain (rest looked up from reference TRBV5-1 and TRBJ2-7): KAGVTQTPRYLIKTRGQQVTLSCSPISGHRSVSWYQQTPGQGLQFLFEYFSETQRNKGNFPGRFSGRQFSNSRSEMNVSTLELGDSALYLCASSLAGTDASYEQYFGPGTRLTVT.

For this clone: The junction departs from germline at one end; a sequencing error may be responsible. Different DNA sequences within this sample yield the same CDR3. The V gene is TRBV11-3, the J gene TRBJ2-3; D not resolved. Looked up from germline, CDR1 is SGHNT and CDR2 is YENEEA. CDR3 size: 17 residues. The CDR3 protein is CASSLGGQEPGTDTQYF. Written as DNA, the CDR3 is TGTGCCAGCAGTTTAGGTGGGCAGGAGCCCGGCACAGATACGCAGTATTTT.

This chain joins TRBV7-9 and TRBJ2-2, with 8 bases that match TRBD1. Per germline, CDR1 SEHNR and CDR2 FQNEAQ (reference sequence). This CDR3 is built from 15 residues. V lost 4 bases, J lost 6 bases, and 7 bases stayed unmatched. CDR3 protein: CASSSQTGAAGELFF. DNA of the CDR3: TGTGCCAGCAGCTCGCAGACAGGGGCAGCCGGGGAGCTGTTTTTT.

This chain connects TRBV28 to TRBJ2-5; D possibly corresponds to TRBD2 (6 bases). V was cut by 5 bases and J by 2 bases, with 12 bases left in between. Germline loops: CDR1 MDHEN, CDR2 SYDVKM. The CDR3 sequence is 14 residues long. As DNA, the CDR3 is TGTGCCAGCAGTACTAGCCCCAAGCAAGAGACCCAGTACTTC. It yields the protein CASSTSPKQETQYF.

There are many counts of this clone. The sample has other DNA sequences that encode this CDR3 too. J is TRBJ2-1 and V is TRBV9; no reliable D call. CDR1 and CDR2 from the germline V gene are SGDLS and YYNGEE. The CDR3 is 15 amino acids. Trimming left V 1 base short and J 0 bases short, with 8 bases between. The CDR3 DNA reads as TGTGCCAGCAGCGTAACTGCAGGCTCCTACAATGAGCAGTTCTTC. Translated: CASSVTAGSYNEQFF.

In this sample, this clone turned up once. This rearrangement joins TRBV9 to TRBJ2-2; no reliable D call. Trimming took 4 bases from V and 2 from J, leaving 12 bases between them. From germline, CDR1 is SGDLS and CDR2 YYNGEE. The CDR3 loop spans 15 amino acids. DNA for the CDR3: TGTGCCAGCAGCCCAGCCAGCAGCAACACCGGGGAGCTGTTTTTT. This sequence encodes CASSPASSNTGELFF. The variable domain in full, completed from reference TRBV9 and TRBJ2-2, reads DSGVTQTPKHLITATGQRVTLRCSPRSGDLSVYWYQQSLDQGLQFLIQYYNGEERAKGNILERFSAQQFPDLHSELNLSSLELGDSALYFCASSPASSNTGELFFGEGSRLTVL.

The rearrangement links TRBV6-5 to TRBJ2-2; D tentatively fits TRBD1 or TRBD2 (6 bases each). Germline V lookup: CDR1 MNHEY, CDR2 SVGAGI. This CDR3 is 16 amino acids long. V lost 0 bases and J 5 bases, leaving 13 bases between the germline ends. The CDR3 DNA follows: TGTGCCAGCAGTTACTCCCGGGAGAGGGGGACCGGGGAGCTGTTTTTT. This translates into CASSYSRERGTGELFF.

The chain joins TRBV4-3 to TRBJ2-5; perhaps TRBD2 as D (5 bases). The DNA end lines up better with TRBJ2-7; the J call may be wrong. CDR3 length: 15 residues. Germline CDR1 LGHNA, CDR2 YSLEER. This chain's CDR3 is CASSRGGQASNEQYF. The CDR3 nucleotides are TGCGCCAGCAGCCGAGGAGGTCAGGCTAGTAACGAGCAGTACTTC.

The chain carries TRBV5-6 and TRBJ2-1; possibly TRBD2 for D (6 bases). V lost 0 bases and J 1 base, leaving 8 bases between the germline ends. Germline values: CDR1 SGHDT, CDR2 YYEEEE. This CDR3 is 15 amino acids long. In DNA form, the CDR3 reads TGTGCCAGCAGCTTGGAGCGGGTATCCTACAATGAGCAGTTCTTC. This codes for CASSLERVSYNEQFF.

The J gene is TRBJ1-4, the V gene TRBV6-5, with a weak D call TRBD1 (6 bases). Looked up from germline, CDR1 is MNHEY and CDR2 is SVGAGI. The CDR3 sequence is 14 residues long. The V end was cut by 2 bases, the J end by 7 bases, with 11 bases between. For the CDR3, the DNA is TGTGCCAGCAGTTACACAGGGTACGGTGAAAAACTGTTTTTT. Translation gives CASSYTGYGEKLFF.

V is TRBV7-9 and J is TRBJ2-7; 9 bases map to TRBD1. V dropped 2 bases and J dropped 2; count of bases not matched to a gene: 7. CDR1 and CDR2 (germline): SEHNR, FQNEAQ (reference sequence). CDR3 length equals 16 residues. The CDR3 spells CASSLSPGQGPYEQYF. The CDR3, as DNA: TGTGCCAGCAGCTTATCCCCGGGACAGGGCCCCTACGAGCAGTACTTC.

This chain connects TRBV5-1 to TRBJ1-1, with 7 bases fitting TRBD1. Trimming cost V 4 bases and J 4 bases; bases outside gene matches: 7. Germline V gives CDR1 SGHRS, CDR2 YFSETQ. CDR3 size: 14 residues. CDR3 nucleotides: TGCGCCAGCAGCCTACAGGGGCGAGGCACTGAAGCTTTCTTT. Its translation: CASSLQGRGTEAFF.

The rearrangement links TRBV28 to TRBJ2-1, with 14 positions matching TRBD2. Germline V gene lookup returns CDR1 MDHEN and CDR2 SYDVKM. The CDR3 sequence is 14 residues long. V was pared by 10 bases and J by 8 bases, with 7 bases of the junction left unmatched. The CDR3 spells CATEGTSGSYEQFF. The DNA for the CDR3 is TGTGCCACCGAGGGGACTAGCGGGAGTTATGAGCAGTTCTTC.

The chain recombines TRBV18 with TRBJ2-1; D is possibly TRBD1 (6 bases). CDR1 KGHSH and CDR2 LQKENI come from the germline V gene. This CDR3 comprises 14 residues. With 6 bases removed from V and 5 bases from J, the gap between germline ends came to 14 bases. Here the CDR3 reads CASSYTGRDNEQFF. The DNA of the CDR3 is TGTGCCAGCTCGTACACAGGGAGAGACAATGAGCAGTTCTTC.

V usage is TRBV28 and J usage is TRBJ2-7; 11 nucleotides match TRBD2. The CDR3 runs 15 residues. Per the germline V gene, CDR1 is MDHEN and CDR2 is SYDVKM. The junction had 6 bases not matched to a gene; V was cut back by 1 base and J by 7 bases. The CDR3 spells CASSLLTSGVKEQYF. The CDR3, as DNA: TGTGCCAGCAGTTTATTGACTAGCGGGGTTAAGGAGCAGTACTTC.

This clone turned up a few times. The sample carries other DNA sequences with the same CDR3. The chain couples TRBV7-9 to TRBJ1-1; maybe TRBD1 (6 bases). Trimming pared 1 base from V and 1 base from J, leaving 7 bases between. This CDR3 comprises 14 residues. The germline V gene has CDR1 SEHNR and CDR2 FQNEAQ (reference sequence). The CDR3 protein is CASSLGGQNTEAFF. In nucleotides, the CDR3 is TGTGCCAGCAGCTTAGGGGGACAGAACACTGAAGCTTTCTTT.

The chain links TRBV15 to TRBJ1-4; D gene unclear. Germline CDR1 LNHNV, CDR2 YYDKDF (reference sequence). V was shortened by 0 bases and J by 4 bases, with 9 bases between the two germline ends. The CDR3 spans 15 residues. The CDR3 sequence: CATSRDSGVNEKLFF. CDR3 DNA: TGTGCCACCAGCAGAGATTCGGGTGTTAATGAAAAACTGTTTTTT.

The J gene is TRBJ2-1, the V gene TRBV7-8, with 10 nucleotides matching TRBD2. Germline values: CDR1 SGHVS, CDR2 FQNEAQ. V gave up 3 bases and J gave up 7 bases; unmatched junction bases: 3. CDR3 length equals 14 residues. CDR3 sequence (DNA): TGTGCCAGCAGCTTGCTGACTAGCGGGAATGAGCAGTTCTTC. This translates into CASSLLTSGNEQFF.

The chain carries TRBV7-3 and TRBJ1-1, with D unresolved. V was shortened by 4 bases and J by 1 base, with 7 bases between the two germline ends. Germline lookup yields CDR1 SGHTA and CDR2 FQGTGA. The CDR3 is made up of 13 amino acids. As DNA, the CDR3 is TGTGCCAGCAGCTCGCGCCGGAACACTGAAGCTTTCTTT. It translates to CASSSRRNTEAFF.

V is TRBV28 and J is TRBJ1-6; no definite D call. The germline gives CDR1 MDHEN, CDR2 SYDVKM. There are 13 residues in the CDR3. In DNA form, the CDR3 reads TGTGGTTCAGAGGGCTCCTATAATTCACCCCTCCACTTT. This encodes CGSEGSYNSPLHF.

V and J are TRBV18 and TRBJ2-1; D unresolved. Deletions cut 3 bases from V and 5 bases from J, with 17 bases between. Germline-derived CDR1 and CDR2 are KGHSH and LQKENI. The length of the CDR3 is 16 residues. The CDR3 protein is CASSPPTNKKDNEQFF. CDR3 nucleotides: TGTGCCAGCTCACCCCCAACAAACAAGAAAGACAATGAGCAGTTCTTC.

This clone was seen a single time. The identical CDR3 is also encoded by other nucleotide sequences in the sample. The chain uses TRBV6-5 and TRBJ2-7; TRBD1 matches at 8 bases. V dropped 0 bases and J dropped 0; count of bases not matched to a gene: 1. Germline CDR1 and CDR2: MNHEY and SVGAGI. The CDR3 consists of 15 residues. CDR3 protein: CASSYSGTGSYEQYF. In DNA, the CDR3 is TGTGCCAGCAGTTACTCCGGGACAGGCTCCTACGAGCAGTACTTC.